These T cell receptor beta chains were read from a single sample in a study of OX40 agonist ivuxolimab in advanced cancers. Repertoires were generated with immunoSEQ multiplex PCR, while TCRdb's copy carries only in-frame clones and drops some. The table shows approximately 61,000 clones, with 70% to 90% occurring only once. Here the sequenced sample was CD4+ or CD8+ T cells sorted from blood, taken in a trial of the OX40 agonist ivuxolimab. The receptors originated from an adult with an advanced solid tumor such as melanoma, head and neck, liver or kidney cancer. The CDR3 runs from the conserved cysteine through the conserved F or W. A D gene is named only where the DNA matches it firmly. Clone size is not always given. Where it is, it says once, few, many or a class for expanded clones.

clone size	V gene	D gene	J gene	CDR3 protein	CDR3 DNA
-	TRBV25-1	TRBD1	TRBJ2-5	CASSDQGAGQETQYF	TGTGCCAGCAGTGACCAGGGGGCAGGGCAAGAGACCCAGTACTTC
-	TRBV30	-	TRBJ2-1	CAWMPGGNEQFF	TGTGCCTGGATGCCAGGAGGAAATGAGCAGTTCTTC
once	TRBV11-2	TRBD1	TRBJ1-2	CASSPPQGAGYGYTF	TGTGCCAGCAGCCCCCCACAGGGGGCAGGCTATGGCTACACCTTC
-	TRBV12-5	-	TRBJ2-5	CASVYPGIPETQYF	TGTGCTAGTGTGTATCCGGGGATCCCAGAGACCCAGTACTTC
-	TRBV25-1	-	TRBJ2-7	CASSEYSPRGEQYF	TGTGCCAGCAGTGAATATTCCCCCAGGGGCGAGCAGTACTTC
few	TRBV7-2	-	TRBJ1-5	CASSLFSNQPQHF	TGTGCCAGCAGCTTATTTAGCAATCAGCCCCAGCATTTT
medium-sized	TRBV9	TRBD1	TRBJ1-1	CASSVVVTGGTEAFF	TGTGCCAGCAGCGTAGTAGTTACAGGGGGCACTGAAGCTTTCTTT
-	TRBV11-3	TRBD1	TRBJ2-7	CASSLEEGTGGYEQYF	TGTGCCAGCAGCTTAGAAGAGGGGACAGGGGGTTACGAGCAGTACTTC
-	TRBV25-1	-	TRBJ1-5	CASTGQPQHF	TGTGCCAGCACTGGTCAGCCCCAGCATTTT
-	TRBV7-2	-	TRBJ1-2	CASRDRQGDKGYTF	TGTGCCAGCAGAGATAGACAAGGCGATAAGGGCTACACCTTC
-	TRBV6-5	-	TRBJ1-3	CASSYESSGNTIYF	TGTGCCAGCAGTTATGAGAGCTCTGGAAACACCATATATTTT
-	TRBV7-8	-	TRBJ1-2	CASSIRAGVDYGYTF	TGTGCCAGCAGCATACGGGCAGGGGTTGACTATGGCTACACCTTC
-	TRBV30	-	TRBJ2-7	CASRRVGEQYF	TGTGCCTCCCGAAGAGTTGGGGAGCAGTACTTC
-	TRBV6-1	TRBD1	TRBJ1-3	CASKLQGNSRNTIYF	TGTGCCAGCAAACTACAGGGGAATTCGCGAAACACCATATATTTT
once	TRBV7-2	-	TRBJ2-7	CASSSGRSSYEQYF	TGTGCCAGCAGCTCCGGACGGAGCTCCTACGAGCAGTACTTC
-	TRBV19	-	TRBJ1-3	CASFSSGNTIYF	TGTGCCAGTTTTAGCTCTGGAAACACCATATATTTT
-	TRBV19	-	TRBJ2-7	CASSIGEGSYEQYF	TGTGCCAGTAGTATAGGCGAAGGTTCCTACGAGCAGTACTTC
-	TRBV7-2	TRBD2	TRBJ2-1	CASTPGGVAGLEFF	TGTGCCAGCACCCCCGGGGGGGTAGCGGGGCTGGAGTTCTTC
-	TRBV6-1	-	TRBJ1-5	CASSDSNNQPQHF	TGTGCCAGCAGTGACAGTAACAATCAGCCCCAGCATTTT
-	TRBV7-6	-	TRBJ1-2	CASSLAQGHGYTF	TGTGCCAGCAGCTTAGCGCAGGGACATGGCTACACCTTC
-	TRBV28	-	TRBJ2-1	CASSLPRDSNEQFF	TGTGCCAGCAGTTTACCTCGGGACTCGAATGAGCAGTTCTTC
-	TRBV6-5	-	TRBJ1-1	CASSYGINTEAFF	TGTGCCAGCAGTTACGGGATAAACACTGAAGCTTTCTTT
-	TRBV30	-	TRBJ1-3	CAWSVIDGSSGNTIYF	TGTGCCTGGAGTGTAATAGACGGGAGCTCTGGAAACACCATATATTTT
-	TRBV9	-	TRBJ2-2	CASSVAGAGQGTANTGELFF	TGTGCCAGCAGCGTAGCGGGGGCGGGGCAGGGAACCGCGAACACCGGGGAGCTGTTTTTT
-	TRBV11-3	TRBD1	TRBJ2-5	CASSYTGEETQYF	TGTGCCAGCAGCTACACAGGGGAAGAGACCCAGTACTTC
-	TRBV6-6	-	TRBJ1-2	CASSYSTGNYGYTF	TGTGCCAGTAGTTACTCTACCGGCAACTATGGCTACACCTTC
-	TRBV7-9	-	TRBJ1-2	CASSLMGVANYGYTF	TGTGCCAGCAGCTTAATGGGGGTGGCTAACTATGGCTACACCTTC
-	TRBV5-1	-	TRBJ1-6	CASSFLQYSPLHF	TGCGCCAGCAGCTTCCTACAGTATTCACCCCTCCACTTT
-	TRBV27	TRBD2	TRBJ2-5	CASSFLAGGWETQYF	TGTGCCAGCAGTTTCCTAGCGGGGGGGTGGGAGACCCAGTACTTC
-	TRBV11-2	-	TRBJ1-3	CASSLVTGTGNTIYF	TGTGCCAGCAGCTTGGTTACAGGGACTGGAAACACCATATATTTT
-	TRBV10-1	-	TRBJ1-1	CASSVAWNTEAFF	TGCGCCAGCAGTGTCGCATGGAACACTGAAGCTTTCTTT
-	TRBV6-1	-	TRBJ1-2	CASSGGPGAGYGYTF	TGTGCCAGCAGTGGGGGGCCAGGGGCCGGGTATGGCTACACCTTC
few	TRBV14	-	TRBJ1-1	CASSHTRTLNTEAFF	TGTGCCAGCAGCCACACACGGACACTGAACACTGAAGCTTTCTTT